Sequencing of this TCR beta chain was carried out in a study of cytomegalovirus exposure and HLA in healthy donors. With regard to this clone: No antigen is known for it.

Study conclusions and caveats: Researchers catalogued roughly 170 TCR beta chains as cytomegalovirus-associated. A later analysis linked around 15,000 TCR beta sequences to HLA alleles at 0.05 false discovery rate.

Healthy bone marrow donors formed the donor group. Although they were nominally healthy when sampled, donors likely had unrecorded immune exposures. Germline assignment: CDR1 MGHDK and CDR2 SYGVNS. V shed 4 bases and J shed 0 bases, with 4 bases lying between them. CDR3 length: 14 residues. This PCR relied on a set of 60 Vbeta primers and 13 Jbeta primers. The data were produced by immunoSEQ multiplex PCR, yet TCRdb's version contains in-frame clones alone and is incomplete. The sample carries 150,000 to 200,000 clones, around 75% recorded once. The sequence came from a woman aged 25-40 years in good health and CMV-seropositive. The specimen sequenced was PBMCs. V is TRBV25-1 and J is TRBJ1-6; D is unresolved. CDR3 in amino acids: CASSASSYNSPLHF. CDR3 coding DNA: TGTGCCAGCAGTGCGAGCTCCTATAATTCACCCCTCCACTTT.